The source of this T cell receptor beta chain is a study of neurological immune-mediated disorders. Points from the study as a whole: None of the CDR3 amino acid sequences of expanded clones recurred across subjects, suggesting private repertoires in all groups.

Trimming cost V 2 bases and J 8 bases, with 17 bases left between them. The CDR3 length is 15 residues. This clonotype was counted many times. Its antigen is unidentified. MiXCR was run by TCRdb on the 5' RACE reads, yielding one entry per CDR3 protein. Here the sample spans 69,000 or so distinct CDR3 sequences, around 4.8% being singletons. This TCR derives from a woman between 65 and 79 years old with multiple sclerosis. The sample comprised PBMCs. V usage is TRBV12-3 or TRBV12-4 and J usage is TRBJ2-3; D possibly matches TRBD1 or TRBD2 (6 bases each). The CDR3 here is CASSLRQALGSTQYF. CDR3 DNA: TGTGCCAGCAGTTTAAGACAGGCGCTCGGGAGTACGCAGTATTTT.